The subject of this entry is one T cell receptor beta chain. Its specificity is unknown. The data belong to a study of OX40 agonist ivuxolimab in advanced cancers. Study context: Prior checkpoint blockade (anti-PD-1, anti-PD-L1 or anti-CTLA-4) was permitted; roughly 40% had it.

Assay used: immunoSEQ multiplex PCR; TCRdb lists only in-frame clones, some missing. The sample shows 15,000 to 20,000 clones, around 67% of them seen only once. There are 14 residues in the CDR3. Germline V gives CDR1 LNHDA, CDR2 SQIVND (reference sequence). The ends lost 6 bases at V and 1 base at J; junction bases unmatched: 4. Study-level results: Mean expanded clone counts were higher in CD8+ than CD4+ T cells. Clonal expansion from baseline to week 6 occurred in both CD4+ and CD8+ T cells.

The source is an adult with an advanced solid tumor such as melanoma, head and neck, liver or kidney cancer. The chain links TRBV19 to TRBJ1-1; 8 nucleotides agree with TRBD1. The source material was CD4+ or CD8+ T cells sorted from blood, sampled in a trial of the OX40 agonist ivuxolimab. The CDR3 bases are TGTGCCAGTAGCCGAGGGACAGGGAACACTGAAGCTTTCTTT. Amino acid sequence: CASSRGTGNTEAFF.